This T cell receptor beta chain appears in the sequencing data of a study of shared clonotypes between healthy human individuals. Whole-study results and caveats: Naive subsets generally had larger estimated richness than memory subsets.

DNA at about 190 ng, about 30,000 T cell genomes, went into sorted-subset replicate PCRs. Profiling relied on immunoSEQ multiplex PCR, and the TCRdb table lists in-frame clones only, not all of them. The sample consists of around 2,000,000 clones, roughly 91% of them appearing once. CD45RO-negative CD8 cells positively selected for CCR7 made up the naive population, which excluded terminally differentiated effector memory CD45RA+ cells. All the donors were Caucasian adults who lived in Nashville, Tennessee. As to this clone: Its specificity is not known.

This clonotype was sampled from a man aged 18 to 29 in good health. Some clones in this sample may be carry-over from other donors' samples. The sample taken for sequencing was naive CD8+ T cells from PBMCs.

The DNA of the CDR3 is TGTGCCAGCAGTACAGGGGGCCTTGAGCAGTTCTTC. It codes for CASSTGGLEQFF. The V gene is TRBV6-5, the J gene TRBJ2-1; TRBD1 aligns across 9 bases. There are 12 residues in the CDR3. Germline-derived CDR1 and CDR2 are MNHEY and SVGAGI. J was trimmed by 9 bases and V by 5 bases; bases with no gene match: 2.